This passage covers 8 T cell receptor beta chains from one sample sequenced in a study of shared clonotypes between healthy human individuals. Only in-frame clones appear in the TCRdb table, and some are missing; sequencing was by immunoSEQ multiplex PCR. This sample has approximately 650,000 clones, with nearly 97% found just once. Naive CD8 isolation took CD45RO-negative cells positively selected for CCR7 and excluded terminally differentiated effector memory CD45RA+ cells. The sequenced sample consisted of naive CD8+ T cells sorted from blood. The receptors stem from a woman in her 30s in good health.

The chain recombines TRBV7-9 with TRBJ2-3; D gene unclear. Between the trimmed V and J ends, which lost 1 base and 2 bases, there was a span of 13 bases. Germline values: CDR1 SEHNR, CDR2 FQNEAQ (reference sequence). The CDR3 totals 16 residues. CDR3 protein: CASSLDGSSATDTQYF. CDR3 coding DNA: TGTGCCAGCAGCTTAGATGGATCAAGCGCCACAGATACGCAGTATTTT.

This chain uses TRBV7-8 with TRBJ1-1; D not resolved. This CDR3 region has 13 residues. Germline-derived CDR1 and CDR2 are SGHVS and FQNEAQ. Trimming removed 2 bases at V and 1 base at J, with 5 bases between. CDR3 sequence (DNA): TGTGCCAGCAGCTTAATTGGGAACACTGAAGCTTTCTTT. This translates into CASSLIGNTEAFF.

The chain combines TRBV6-6 with TRBJ2-7; D may be TRBD1 (6 bases). V lost 6 bases and J lost 3, with 15 bases in between. The CDR3 runs to 14 residues. Germline loops: CDR1 MNHNY, CDR2 SVGAGI (reference sequence). CDR3 DNA: TGTGCCAGCAGCCCGTCTAACAGGGTCTACGAGCAGTACTTC. As protein: CASSPSNRVYEQYF.

This rearrangement joins TRBV5-4 to TRBJ1-1; possibly TRBD1 for D (6 bases). Germline CDR1 is SGHNT and CDR2 is YYREEE (reference sequence). V lost 4 bases to trimming and J lost 4 bases, with 14 bases between them. The CDR3 contains 14 residues. CDR3 protein: CASSVQGAGTEAFF. The DNA of the CDR3 is TGTGCCAGCAGCGTACAGGGTGCGGGCACTGAAGCTTTCTTT.

The rearrangement uses TRBV9 and TRBJ2-1; D is unresolved. Germline CDR1 is SGDLS and CDR2 is YYNGEE. The CDR3 loop spans 20 amino acids. Between the trimmed V and J ends, which lost 0 bases and 0 bases, there was a span of 22 bases. The CDR3 coding sequence is TGTGCCAGCAGCGTAGCCCCGCAGGTAATTACGCAGAGCTCCTACAATGAGCAGTTCTTC. Encoded protein: CASSVAPQVITQSSYNEQFF.

This chain links TRBV5-4 with TRBJ2-2; 8 bases align to TRBD2. The CDR3 spans 14 residues. The V gene's germline CDR1 is SGHNT and CDR2 YYREEE (reference sequence). V shed 6 bases, J shed 7 bases, and the junction held 8 bases outside the gene matches. The CDR3 region is CASTLSGTGGELFF. The CDR3 DNA sequence: TGTGCCAGCACCCTTAGCGGGACGGGCGGGGAGCTGTTTTTT.

This rearrangement joins TRBV5-6 to TRBJ2-7; TRBD2 matches 7 bases. CDR3 length: 14 amino acids. V lost 0 bases to trimming and J lost 4 bases; unmatched junction nucleotides: 4. From germline, CDR1 is SGHDT and CDR2 YYEEEE. In nucleotides, the CDR3 is TGTGCCAGCAGCTTGGGGGCTAGCGGTTACGAGCAGTACTTC. Its protein product is CASSLGASGYEQYF.

V usage is TRBV2 and J usage is TRBJ2-7, with TRBD2 identical over 11 bases. In germline, CDR1 is SNHLY, CDR2 FYNNEI. CDR3 size: 15 residues. Germline trimming cut 5 bases from V and 1 base from J; bases unmatched to any gene: 4. The CDR3 DNA sequence: TGTGCCAGCAGTCAGACTAGCGGGGTTTCCTACGAGCAGTACTTC. It yields the protein CASSQTSGVSYEQYF.